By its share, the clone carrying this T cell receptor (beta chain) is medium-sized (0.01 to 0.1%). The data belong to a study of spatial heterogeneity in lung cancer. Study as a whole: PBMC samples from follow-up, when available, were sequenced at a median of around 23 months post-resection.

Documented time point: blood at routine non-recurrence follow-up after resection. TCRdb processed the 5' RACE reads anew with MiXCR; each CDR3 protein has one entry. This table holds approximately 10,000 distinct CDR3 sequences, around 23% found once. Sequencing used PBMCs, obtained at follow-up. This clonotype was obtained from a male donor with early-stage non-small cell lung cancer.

The CDR3 DNA is TGTGCCAGCAATCCGGCAGGGAACACTGAAGCTTTCTTT. This sequence encodes CASNPAGNTEAFF. The chain is built from TRBV7-8 and TRBJ1-1; D is undetermined. The CDR3 runs 13 residues. V gave up 7 bases and J gave up 1 base, with 10 bases separating them. The germline CDR1 and CDR2 sequences are SGHVS and FQNEAQ.